The 3 T cell receptor beta chains listed next were all sequenced from one sample in a study of OX40 agonist ivuxolimab in advanced cancers. Sequencing was performed with immunoSEQ multiplex PCR; in TCRdb, only in-frame clones are kept and a portion is missing. The sample yields roughly 73,000 clones, roughly 88% seen once. This material consisted of CD4+ or CD8+ T cells sorted from blood, taken in a trial of the OX40 agonist ivuxolimab. The receptors derive from an adult with an advanced solid tumor such as melanoma, head and neck, liver or kidney cancer.

The chain employs TRBV27 and TRBJ1-2; TRBD1 is a possible D gene (6 bases). From germline, CDR1 is MNHEY and CDR2 SMNVEV (reference sequence). This CDR3 is built from 15 residues. Trimming pared 5 bases from V and 3 bases from J, leaving 16 bases between. For the CDR3, the DNA is TGTGCCAGCAGTCCCGGAGGGGGAGGGGACTATGGCTACACCTTC. The encoded protein is CASSPGGGGDYGYTF.

The chain combines TRBV29-1 with TRBJ2-3; D perhaps matches TRBD2 (6 bases). Germline V CDR1 and CDR2: SQVTM, ANQGSEA. The CDR3 covers 14 residues. V shed 8 bases and J shed 4 bases, with 19 bases lying between them. CDR3 in amino acids: CSLRGRHGADTQYF. The CDR3 DNA is TGCAGCCTTCGAGGGAGGCACGGCGCAGATACGCAGTATTTT.

The chain is built from TRBV4-2 and TRBJ2-7; possibly TRBD1 or TRBD2 for D (6 bases each). The CDR3 is 16 residues long. The germline V and J ends were trimmed by 0 bases and 1 base, with 13 bases remaining between them. The germline V gene has CDR1 LGHNA and CDR2 YNFKEQ. The DNA of the CDR3 is TGTGCCAGCAGCCAAGATCGTGGAGGGGGTTCCTACGAGCAGTACTTC. This translates into CASSQDRGGGSYEQYF.